The text below deals with one T cell receptor beta chain. In the source study's methods: Nucleated cell number was recorded as an estimate derived from reference gene primer amplification. Measured with immunoSEQ multiplex PCR; TCRdb has only the in-frame clones, and not every one. V, J and clone size reflect that table, while D and trimming were determined from the DNA. The data show about 110,000 clones, approximately 80% seen once. This sample stems from a study of blood T cell repertoires in COVID-19. Study overall: Spain, Italy and the United States supplied samples that represented acute and convalescent COVID-19. T cells, B-cell-depleted T cells, or PBMCs provided the cDNA or gDNA that served as material.

Material for sequencing was peripheral blood. The clonotype originates from a woman aged 55-69 years with acute or convalescent COVID-19.

The CDR3 region has the DNA TGCAGCGTGGACACGGGAGGAACCGGGGAGCTGTTTTTT. It yields the protein CSVDTGGTGELFF. The chain recombines TRBV29-1 with TRBJ2-2; the match to TRBD2 covers 7 bases. The CDR3 runs 13 residues. V lost 6 bases and J lost 5; bases outside the gene matches: 6. Germline V lookup: CDR1 SQVTM, CDR2 ANQGSEA.